The 13 T cell receptor beta chains reported below all come from one sample, sequenced in a study of cytomegalovirus exposure and HLA in healthy donors. 60 Vbeta and 13 Jbeta primers were used in PCR. The data were produced by immunoSEQ multiplex PCR, yet TCRdb's version contains in-frame clones alone and is incomplete. The sample yields roughly 170,000 clones, roughly four fifths seen once. Material: PBMCs. The receptors were sampled from a female donor in good health and CMV-seronegative.

For this clone: An end of the junction does not agree with germline; a read error may underlie this. The same CDR3 also results from other DNA sequences found in this sample. The chain recombines TRBV5-1 with TRBJ2-4; 7 positions match TRBD2. This CDR3 is 15 amino acids long. The germline gives CDR1 SGHRS, CDR2 YFSETQ. CDR3 sequence: CASSLEGGPVDIQYF. The DNA of the CDR3 is TGCGCCAGTAGCTTGGAGGGAGGGCCTGTGGACATTCAGTACTTC. Looking up the rest from reference TRBV5-1 and TRBJ2-4 gives the full variable domain: KAGVTQTPRYLIKTRGQQVTLSCSPISGHRSVSWYQQTPGQGLQFLFEYFSETQRNKGNFPGRFSGRQFSNSRSEMNVSTLELGDSALYLCASSLEGGPVDIQYFGAGTRLSVL.

This rearrangement joins TRBV7-2 to TRBJ2-7; the D gene is possibly TRBD2 (6 bases). V dropped 1 base and J dropped 6 bases, with 10 bases sitting between them. CDR3 length: 13 amino acids. Germline CDR1 is SGHTA and CDR2 is FQGNSA. CDR3 sequence: CASSLVLGGEQYF. Here the CDR3 DNA reads TGTGCCAGCAGCTTAGTGCTGGGGGGCGAGCAGTACTTC.

This clone was picked up a small number of times. The chain couples TRBV7-9 to TRBJ2-5, with a tentative D call TRBD1 (6 bases). V lost 3 bases to trimming and J lost 4 bases, with 15 bases between them. Germline V gene lookup returns CDR1 SEHNR and CDR2 FQNEAQ (reference sequence). This CDR3 has 15 amino acids. The CDR3 sequence is CASSFGRGRGETQYF. In DNA form, the CDR3 reads TGTGCCAGCAGCTTCGGCAGGGGAAGAGGAGAGACCCAGTACTTC.

Here the CDR3 reads CASSFGSYEQYF. The CDR3 nucleotides are TGTGCCAGCAGCTTCGGGTCCTACGAGCAGTACTTC. The rearrangement joins TRBV7-9 to TRBJ2-5; D remains unclear. The DNA end favors TRBJ2-7, so the J call may be wrong. Per germline, CDR1 SEHNR and CDR2 FQNEAQ (reference sequence). This CDR3 is built from 12 residues.

The chain couples TRBV7-2 to TRBJ1-1; no firm D call. V was trimmed by 5 bases and J by 5 bases, leaving 15 bases between them. The CDR3 has 14 amino acids. Germline V CDR1 and CDR2: SGHTA, FQGNSA. CDR3 protein: CASSPEPTVTEAFF. The CDR3 DNA reads as TGTGCCAGCAGCCCCGAGCCCACAGTAACTGAAGCTTTCTTT.

This chain uses TRBV7-9 with TRBJ1-2; 7 positions agree with TRBD1. CDR1 and CDR2 (germline): SEHNR, FQNEAQ (reference sequence). The CDR3 length is 15 residues. Trimming removed 0 bases from V and 4 bases from J; junction bases left unmatched: 5. CDR3 region: CASSLAGTGAYGYTF. CDR3 bases: TGTGCCAGCAGCTTAGCAGGAACAGGGGCCTATGGCTACACCTTC. Looking up the rest from reference TRBV7-9 and TRBJ1-2 gives the full variable domain: DTGVSQNPRHKITKRGQNVTFRCDPISEHNRLYWYRQTLGQGPEFLTYFQNEAQLEKSRLLSDRFSAERPKGSFSTLEIQRTEQGDSAMYLCASSLAGTGAYGYTFGSGTRLTVV.

V usage is TRBV19 and J usage is TRBJ2-7, with no clear D. There are 13 residues in the CDR3. V dropped 3 bases and J dropped 7 bases, with 13 bases sitting between them. Germline V gene data show CDR1 as LNHDA and CDR2 as SQIVND (reference sequence). The CDR3 coding sequence is TGTGCCAGTAGTATGGCTAGATCGGGTGAGCAGTACTTC. This gives the protein CASSMARSGEQYF.

The chain links TRBV10-3 to TRBJ1-3, with 9 bases matching TRBD1. Per the germline V gene, CDR1 is ENHRY and CDR2 is SYGVKD. The CDR3 covers 13 residues. After removal of 2 bases from V and 16 bases from J, the junction contained 9 bases not matched to a gene. As DNA, the CDR3 is TGTGCCATCAGTGAGGACAGGGGGACCGGCTCGTATTTT. It specifies CAISEDRGTGSYF.

This chain links TRBV5-8 with TRBJ2-4, with 11 positions matching TRBD1. The length of the CDR3 is 14 residues. Germline V lookup: CDR1 SGHTS, CDR2 YDEGEE. The junction had 6 bases not matched to a gene; V was cut back by 3 bases and J by 10 bases. CDR3 nucleotide sequence: TGTGCCAGCAGCTCTGGACAGGGGGCAGGTATTCAGTACTTC. Translated, it gives CASSSGQGAGIQYF.

This clone has only one observation. The rearrangement links TRBV29-1 to TRBJ2-3, with 9 bases lining up with TRBD2. This CDR3 contains 15 residues. The V gene end was trimmed by 1 base and the J gene end by 1 base; junction bases not matched to a gene: 3. Germline assignment: CDR1 SQVTM and CDR2 ANQGSEA. The CDR3: CSVEVAGVRTDTQYF. The CDR3 DNA sequence: TGCAGCGTTGAAGTAGCGGGAGTACGCACAGATACGCAGTATTTT.

About this clone: One end of the junction fails to match germline, which may point to a read error. The V call is TRBV19, the J call TRBJ2-4; a weak D match, TRBD1 (6 bases). Germline V gene sequence: CDR1 LNHDA, CDR2 SQIVND (reference sequence). The CDR3 covers 14 residues. The CDR3 loop is CASSMGQGQNSQYF. CDR3 coding DNA: TGTGCCAGTAGTATGGGTCAGGGGCAAAACAGTCAGTACTTC.

This clone was recorded a few times. V gene TRBV7-2 combines with J gene TRBJ1-1; 9 bases line up with TRBD1. Trimming cost V 5 bases and J 8 bases; bases outside gene matches: 12. Germline lookup yields CDR1 SGHTA and CDR2 FQGNSA. The CDR3 is made up of 15 amino acids. CDR3 nucleotide sequence: TGTGCCAGCAGCCTTAACCCGGGACAGGGAACCGAAGCTTTCTTT. Translated: CASSLNPGQGTEAFF.

This chain joins TRBV4-1 and TRBJ2-1; 9 bases are shared with TRBD2. The CDR3 is made up of 18 amino acids. Germline loops: CDR1 MGHRA, CDR2 YSYEKL. Trimming removed 0 bases from V and 6 bases from J; junction bases left unmatched: 12. CDR3 sequence (DNA): TGCGCCAGCAGCCAAGACAATAGGGGCGGGGGGGCTCGCAATGAGCAGTTCTTC. Protein sequence: CASSQDNRGGGARNEQFF.